The present T cell receptor (beta chain) was sequenced within a study of blood T cell repertoires in COVID-19. Study-level background: The United States, Italy and Spain provided the acute and convalescent COVID-19 samples. The cDNA or gDNA used as material had been derived from T cells, B-cell-depleted T cells, or PBMCs.

Authors' data handling: Quantification of nucleated cells was approximated via reference gene primer amplification. Measured with immunoSEQ multiplex PCR; TCRdb has only the in-frame clones, and not every one. V, J and clone size derive from that table, while D and trimming were established from the DNA sequence. The data contain 210,000 or so clones, 81% of them seen just once; the ten biggest clones take up around 9%. Germline loops: CDR1 SGHDN, CDR2 FVKESK. The V end lost 0 bases, the J end lost 5 bases, and 13 bases lay between the germline ends. The CDR3 has 15 amino acids. V and J are TRBV14 and TRBJ1-2, with a weak D call TRBD1 (5 bases). This TCR came from a woman aged 45-60 years with acute COVID-19. Sequencing input: PBMCs or T cells enriched from blood (not recorded which). The CDR3 loop is CASSQDAGRQYGYTF. As DNA, the CDR3 is TGTGCCAGCAGCCAAGATGCGGGGCGCCAGTATGGCTACACCTTC.